This entry lists 11 T cell receptor beta chains sequenced from one sample in a study of blood T cell repertoires in COVID-19. Sequencing used immunoSEQ multiplex PCR; TCRdb keeps in-frame clones, though not all of them. The sample holds around 130,000 clones, 85% to 90% seen once. Sequencing was carried out using peripheral blood. The receptors stem from a man aged 60-69 years with acute or convalescent COVID-19.

J is TRBJ2-7 and V is TRBV15; weak D call: TRBD1 (6 bases). From germline, CDR1 is LNHNV and CDR2 YYDKDF (reference sequence). V was shortened by 0 bases and J by 4 bases, with 16 bases between the two germline ends. The CDR3 has 16 residues. CDR3 bases: TGTGCCACCAGCAGAGATTTTGTTCAGGGGAATTACGAGCAGTACTTC. As protein: CATSRDFVQGNYEQYF.

The chain combines TRBV5-4 with TRBJ2-1; 9 bases are a match to TRBD2. Germline V gene lookup returns CDR1 SGHNT and CDR2 YYREEE (reference sequence). This CDR3 is 16 amino acids long. Trimming took 2 bases from V and 4 from J; bases not matched to a gene: 7. CDR3 in amino acids: CASSFLGSGGYNEQFF. DNA of the CDR3: TGTGCCAGCAGCTTTTTGGGTAGCGGGGGATACAATGAGCAGTTCTTC.

The V gene is TRBV19, the J gene TRBJ1-1; possibly TRBD1 for D (5 bases). The germline CDR1 and CDR2 sequences are LNHDA and SQIVND (reference sequence). This CDR3 is 14 amino acids long. Between the trimmed V and J ends, which lost 1 base and 7 bases, there was a span of 13 bases. DNA for the CDR3: TGTGCCAGTAGTATAGCCAGGGCGCATGGTGAAGCTTTCTTT. Translating it yields CASSIARAHGEAFF.

This chain joins TRBV6-2 or TRBV6-3 and TRBJ2-7; D is possibly TRBD2 (5 bases). CDR1 and CDR2 (germline): MNHEY, SVGEGT. The CDR3 has 13 residues. V shed 0 bases and J shed 7 bases, with 10 bases lying between them. The CDR3 nucleotides read TGTGCCAGCAGTTACTCGATAGAGGGAGAGCAGTACTTC. It is translated as CASSYSIEGEQYF.

The chain couples TRBV28 to TRBJ2-1, with TRBD2 matching 7 bases. This CDR3 region has 16 residues. CDR1 is MDHEN and CDR2 is SYDVKM in the germline V gene. V dropped 4 bases and J dropped 2; count of bases not matched to a gene: 8. Here the CDR3 reads CASSSLGGRAYNEQFF. The DNA of the CDR3 is TGTGCCAGCAGTTCCTTGGGCGGGAGAGCCTACAATGAGCAGTTCTTC.

This chain uses TRBV4-2 with TRBJ2-7, with D possibly TRBD1 on 7 matching bases. CDR1 and CDR2 (germline): LGHNA, YNFKEQ. The CDR3 runs to 16 residues. The ends were cut back, 5 bases at V and 0 bases at J, with 17 bases in the middle. The CDR3 loop reads CASSGGGGLSSYEQYF. CDR3 bases: TGTGCCAGCAGCGGAGGGGGCGGGTTGAGCTCCTACGAGCAGTACTTC.

To note about this clone: Other DNA sequences from this sample encode an identical CDR3 as well. This rearrangement joins TRBV27 to TRBJ2-1; D call uncertain. V shed 9 bases and J shed 0 bases, with 3 bases lying between them. The CDR3 consists of 11 residues. The V gene's germline CDR1 is MNHEY and CDR2 SMNVEV (reference sequence). CDR3 DNA: TGTGCCAGTCGCTCCTACAATGAGCAGTTCTTC. Translated, it gives CASRSYNEQFF.

The count of this clone is one. The chain has TRBV5-1 and TRBJ2-1, with TRBD2 identical over 11 bases. The V gene's germline CDR1 is SGHRS and CDR2 YFSETQ. CDR3 size: 14 residues. V lost 7 bases, J lost 8 bases, and 8 bases stayed unmatched. CDR3 DNA: TGCGCCAGCCAACTAGCGGGAGACGAGGATGAGCAGTTCTTC. Amino acids: CASQLAGDEDEQFF.

The J gene is TRBJ1-5, the V gene TRBV10-3, with TRBD1 matching 8 bases. J gave up 2 bases and V 2 bases, and 2 bases lay outside the gene matches. This CDR3 spans 15 amino acids. The germline V gene has CDR1 ENHRY and CDR2 SYGVKD. As DNA, the CDR3 is TGTGCCATCAGTGAGGACAGGGGAGGCAATCAGCCCCAGCATTTT. Amino acid sequence: CAISEDRGGNQPQHF.

The genes are TRBV18 and TRBJ2-5; D unclear. Germline CDR1 and CDR2: KGHSH and LQKENI. Trimming removed 4 bases at V and 1 base at J, with 10 bases between. This CDR3 spans 14 amino acids. This CDR3 is CASSLNQIQETQYF. DNA of the CDR3: TGTGCCAGCTCACTGAACCAGATCCAAGAGACCCAGTACTTC.

V is TRBV6-5 and J is TRBJ1-5; a weak D match, TRBD1 (5 bases). Trimming removed 4 bases from V and 5 bases from J, with 9 bases in between. Germline loops: CDR1 MNHEY, CDR2 SVGAGI. CDR3 length: 13 residues. The CDR3 loop reads CASSSGLHQPQHF. The CDR3 DNA reads as TGTGCCAGCAGTTCGGGACTGCATCAGCCCCAGCATTTT.